A single T cell receptor (beta chain) is shown here with its context. The antigen remains undetermined. Germline V lookup: CDR1 GTSNPN, CDR2 SVGIG (reference sequence). The CDR3 loop spans 13 amino acids. Deletions cut 8 bases from V and 0 bases from J, with 11 bases between. Sequenced by immunoSEQ multiplex PCR; TCRdb stores in-frame clones only, minus some. The profile shows about 55,000 clones, roughly 89% of them singletons. The source of the sample is a study of CD4 T cells in relation to SARS-CoV-2 and coronaviruses. Study observations and caveats: Each donor contributed either pre-pandemic or post-infection samples, not both.

CD4+ T cells from unexposed donors were obtained before the COVID-19 pandemic (2011-2018). Naive and memory CD4+ T cells were separated from cryopreserved PBMCs. The chain couples TRBV30 to TRBJ1-3, with D possibly being TRBD1 (5 bases). The TCR originated in a human donor in good health. Sequenced sample: memory CD4+ T cells from PBMCs. DNA of the CDR3: TGTGCCCTGGGACGGACCTCTGGAAACACCATATATTTT. It specifies CALGRTSGNTIYF.